This T cell receptor beta chain emerged from a study of blood T cell repertoires in COVID-19. At the level of the study: There were acute and convalescent COVID-19 samples, and they came from the United States, Italy and Spain. From T cells, B-cell-depleted T cells, or PBMCs came the material, which was cDNA or gDNA.

Trimming stripped 5 bases from V and 4 bases from J, with 18 bases between. Germline V gene sequence: CDR1 SGHDT, CDR2 YYEEEE. The CDR3 spans 15 residues. In the study's own analysis: The authors estimated nucleated cell counts from reference gene primer amplification. Measured with immunoSEQ multiplex PCR; TCRdb has only the in-frame clones, and not every one. That table furnishes V, J and clone size, whereas the DNA furnished D and trimming. The sample has 95,000 to 110,000 clones, 80% seen once. The chain has TRBV5-6 and TRBJ1-1; D gene unclear. This TCR came from a man in his 70s with acute or convalescent COVID-19. Sequenced input: peripheral blood. The CDR3, as DNA: TGTGCCAGCAGGATTACCCGGGAGTTGGGCACTGAAGCTTTCTTT. Translation gives CASRITRELGTEAFF.